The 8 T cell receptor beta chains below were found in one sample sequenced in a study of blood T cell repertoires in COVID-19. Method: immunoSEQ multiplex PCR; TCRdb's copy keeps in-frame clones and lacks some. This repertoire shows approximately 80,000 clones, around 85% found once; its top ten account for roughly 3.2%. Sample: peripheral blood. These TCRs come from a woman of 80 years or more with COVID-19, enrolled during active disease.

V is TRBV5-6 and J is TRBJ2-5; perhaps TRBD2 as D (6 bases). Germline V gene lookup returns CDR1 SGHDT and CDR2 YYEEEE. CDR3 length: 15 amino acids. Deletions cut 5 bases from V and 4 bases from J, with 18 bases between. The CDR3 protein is CASRYPTGSRETQYF. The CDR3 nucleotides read TGTGCCAGCAGATACCCGACCGGGAGTAGAGAGACCCAGTACTTC.

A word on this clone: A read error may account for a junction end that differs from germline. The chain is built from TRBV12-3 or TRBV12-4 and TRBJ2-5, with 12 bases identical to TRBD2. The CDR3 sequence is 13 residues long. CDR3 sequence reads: CASSLAGGETQYF. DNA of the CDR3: TGTGCCAGCAGTCTAGCGGGAGGGGAGACCCAGTACTTC.

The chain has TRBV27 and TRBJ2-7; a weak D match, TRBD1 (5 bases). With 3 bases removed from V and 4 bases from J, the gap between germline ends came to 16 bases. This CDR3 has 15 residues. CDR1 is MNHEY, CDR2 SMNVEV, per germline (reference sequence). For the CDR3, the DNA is TGTGCCAGCAGTTTTGGGGCAGGGTGGGATTACGAGCAGTACTTC. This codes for CASSFGAGWDYEQYF.

The CDR3 loop reads CASSSVGGRGQQPQHF. The CDR3 nucleotides read TGTGCCAGCAGCTCCGTGGGGGGCAGGGGGCAACAGCCCCAGCATTTT. The rearrangement links TRBV5-5 to TRBJ1-5, with 8 bases matching TRBD1. From germline, CDR1 is SGHKS and CDR2 YYEKEE (reference sequence). This CDR3 spans 16 amino acids. The ends lost 3 bases at V and 7 bases at J; junction bases unmatched: 12.

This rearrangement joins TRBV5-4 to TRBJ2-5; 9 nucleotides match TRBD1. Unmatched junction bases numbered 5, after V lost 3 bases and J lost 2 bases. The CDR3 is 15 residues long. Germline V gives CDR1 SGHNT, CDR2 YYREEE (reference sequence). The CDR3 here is CASSSDRGGQETQYF. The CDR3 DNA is TGTGCCAGCAGCTCGGACAGGGGTGGACAAGAGACCCAGTACTTC.

The chain's CDR3 is CASSLGRVDEQYF. The CDR3 DNA sequence: TGTGCCAGCAGCTTGGGGAGGGTCGACGAGCAGTACTTC. V usage is TRBV5-6 and J usage is TRBJ2-7; D may be TRBD2 (6 bases). In germline, CDR1 is SGHDT, CDR2 YYEEEE. The CDR3 has 13 amino acids. Trimming shortened V by 0 bases and J by 5 bases, and 9 bases separated the two germline ends.

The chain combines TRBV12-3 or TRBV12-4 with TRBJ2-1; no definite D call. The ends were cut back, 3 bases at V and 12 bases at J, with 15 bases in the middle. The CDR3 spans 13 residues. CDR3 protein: CASSFHIPPGQFF. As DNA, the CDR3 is TGTGCCAGCAGTTTTCACATCCCGCCGGGGCAGTTCTTC.

In nucleotides, the CDR3 is TGTGCCAGCAGTACCTCGGACAGGGTCGACTACACCTTC. Translating it yields CASSTSDRVDYTF. The chain employs TRBV28 and TRBJ1-2, with 8 bases aligning to TRBD1. Germline CDR1 MDHEN, CDR2 SYDVKM. CDR3 length: 13 amino acids. V dropped 5 bases and J dropped 10; count of bases not matched to a gene: 9.